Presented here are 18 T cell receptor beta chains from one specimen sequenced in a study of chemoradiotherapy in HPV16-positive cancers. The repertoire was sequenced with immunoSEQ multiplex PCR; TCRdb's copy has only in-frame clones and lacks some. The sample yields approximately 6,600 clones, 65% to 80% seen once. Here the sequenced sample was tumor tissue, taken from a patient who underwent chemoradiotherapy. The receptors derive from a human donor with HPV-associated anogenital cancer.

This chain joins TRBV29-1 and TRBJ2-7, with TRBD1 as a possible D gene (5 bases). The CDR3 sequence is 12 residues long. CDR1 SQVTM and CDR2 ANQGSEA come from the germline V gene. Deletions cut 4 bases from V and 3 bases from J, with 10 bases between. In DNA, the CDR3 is TGCAGCGTTGGAGGACACCTCTACGAGCAGTACTTC. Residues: CSVGGHLYEQYF.

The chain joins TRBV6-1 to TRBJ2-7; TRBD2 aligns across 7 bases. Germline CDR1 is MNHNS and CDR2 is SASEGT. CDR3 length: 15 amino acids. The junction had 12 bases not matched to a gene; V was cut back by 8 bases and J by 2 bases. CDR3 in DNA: TGTGCCAGCCTGCCCCTAGCGGTACCCACCTACGAGCAGTACTTC. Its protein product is CASLPLAVPTYEQYF.

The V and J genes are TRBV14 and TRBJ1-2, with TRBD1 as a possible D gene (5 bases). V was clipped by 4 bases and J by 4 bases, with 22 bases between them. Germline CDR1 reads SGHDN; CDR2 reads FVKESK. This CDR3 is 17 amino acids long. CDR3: CASSLDSRIQAFYGYTF. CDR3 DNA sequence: TGTGCCAGCAGCCTAGACAGCCGAATCCAAGCCTTCTATGGCTACACCTTC.

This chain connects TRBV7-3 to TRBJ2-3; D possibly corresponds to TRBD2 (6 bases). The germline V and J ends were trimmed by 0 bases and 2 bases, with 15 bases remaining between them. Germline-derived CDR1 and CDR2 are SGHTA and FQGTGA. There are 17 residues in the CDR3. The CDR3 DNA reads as TGTGCCAGCAGCTTAACTTCCGGGGGATCCTACACAGATACGCAGTATTTT. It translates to CASSLTSGGSYTDTQYF. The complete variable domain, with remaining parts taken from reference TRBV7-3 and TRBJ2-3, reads GAGVSQTPSNKVTEKGKYVELRCDPISGHTALYWYRQSLGQGPEFLIYFQGTGAADDSGLPNDRFFAVRPEGSVSTLKIQRTERGDSAVYLCASSLTSGGSYTDTQYFGPGTRLTVL.

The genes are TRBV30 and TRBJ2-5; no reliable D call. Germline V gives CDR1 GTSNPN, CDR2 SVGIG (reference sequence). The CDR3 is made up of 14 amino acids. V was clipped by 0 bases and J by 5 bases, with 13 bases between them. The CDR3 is CAWSVHGSWETQYF. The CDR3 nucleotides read TGTGCCTGGAGTGTACATGGATCGTGGGAGACCCAGTACTTC.

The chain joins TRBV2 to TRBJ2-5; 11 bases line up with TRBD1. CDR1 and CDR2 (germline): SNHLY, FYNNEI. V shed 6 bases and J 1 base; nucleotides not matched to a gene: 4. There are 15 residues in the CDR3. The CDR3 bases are TGTGCCAGCAGCCCAGGGACAGGGGGCCAAGAGACCCAGTACTTC. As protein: CASSPGTGGQETQYF.

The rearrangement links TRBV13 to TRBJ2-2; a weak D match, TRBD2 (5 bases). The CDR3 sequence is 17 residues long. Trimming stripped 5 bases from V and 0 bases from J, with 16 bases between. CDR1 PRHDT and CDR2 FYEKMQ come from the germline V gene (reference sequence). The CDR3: CASSPSSLETNTGELFF. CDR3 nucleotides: TGTGCCAGCAGCCCAAGCTCACTAGAGACGAACACCGGGGAGCTGTTTTTT.

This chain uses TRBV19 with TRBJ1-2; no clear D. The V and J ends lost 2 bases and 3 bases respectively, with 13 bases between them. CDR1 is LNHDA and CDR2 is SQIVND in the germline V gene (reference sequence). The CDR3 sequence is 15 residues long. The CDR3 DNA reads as TGTGCCAGTAGTATATCTCCCCTATCATACTATGGCTACACCTTC. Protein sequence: CASSISPLSYYGYTF.

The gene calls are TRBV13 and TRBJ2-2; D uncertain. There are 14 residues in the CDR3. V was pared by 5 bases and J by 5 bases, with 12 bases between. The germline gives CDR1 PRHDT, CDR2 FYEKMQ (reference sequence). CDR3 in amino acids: CASSPPLGTGELFF. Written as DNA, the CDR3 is TGTGCCAGCAGCCCTCCTCTGGGGACCGGGGAGCTGTTTTTT.

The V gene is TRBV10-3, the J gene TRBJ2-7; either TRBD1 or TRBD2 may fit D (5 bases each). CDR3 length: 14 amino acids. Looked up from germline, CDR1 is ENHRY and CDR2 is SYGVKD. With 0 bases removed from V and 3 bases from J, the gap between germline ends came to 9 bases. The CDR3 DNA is TGTGCCATCAGTGAGTCGGGGGACCTCTACGAGCAGTACTTC. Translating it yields CAISESGDLYEQYF.

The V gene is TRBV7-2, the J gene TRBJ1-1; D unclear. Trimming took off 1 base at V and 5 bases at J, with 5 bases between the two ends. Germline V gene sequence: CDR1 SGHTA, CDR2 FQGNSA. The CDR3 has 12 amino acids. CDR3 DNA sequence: TGTGCCAGCAGCTTAGAGAGAACTGAAGCTTTCTTT. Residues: CASSLERTEAFF.

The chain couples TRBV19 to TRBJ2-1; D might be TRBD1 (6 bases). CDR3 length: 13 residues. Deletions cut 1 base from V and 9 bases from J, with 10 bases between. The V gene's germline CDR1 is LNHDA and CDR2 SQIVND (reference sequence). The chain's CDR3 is CASSIVGGSEQFF. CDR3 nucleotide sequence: TGTGCCAGTAGTATAGTTGGGGGCTCTGAGCAGTTCTTC. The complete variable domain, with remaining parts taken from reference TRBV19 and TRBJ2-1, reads DGGITQSPKYLFRKEGQNVTLSCEQNLNHDAMYWYRQDPGQGLRLIYYSQIVNDFQKGDIAEGYSVSREKKESFPLTVTSAQKNPTAFYLCASSIVGGSEQFFGPGTRLTVL.

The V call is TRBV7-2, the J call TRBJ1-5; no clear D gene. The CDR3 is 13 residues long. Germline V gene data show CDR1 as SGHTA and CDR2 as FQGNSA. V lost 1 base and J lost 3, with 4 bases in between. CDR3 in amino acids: CASSLEPNQPQHF. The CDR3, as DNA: TGTGCCAGCAGCTTAGAGCCCAATCAGCCCCAGCATTTT.

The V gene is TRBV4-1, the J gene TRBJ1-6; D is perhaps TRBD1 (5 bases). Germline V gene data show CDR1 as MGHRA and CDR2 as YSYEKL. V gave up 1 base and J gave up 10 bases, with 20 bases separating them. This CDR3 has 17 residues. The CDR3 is CASSQGSGTRVGSPLHF. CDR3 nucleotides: TGCGCCAGCAGCCAAGGATCCGGGACCAGGGTGGGGTCACCCCTCCACTTT.

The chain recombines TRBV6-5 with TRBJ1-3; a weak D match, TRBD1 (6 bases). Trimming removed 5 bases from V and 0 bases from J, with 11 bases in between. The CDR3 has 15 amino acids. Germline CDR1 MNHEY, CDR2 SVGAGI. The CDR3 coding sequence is TGTGCCAGCAGTCAGGACAGATACTCTGGAAACACCATATATTTT. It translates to CASSQDRYSGNTIYF.

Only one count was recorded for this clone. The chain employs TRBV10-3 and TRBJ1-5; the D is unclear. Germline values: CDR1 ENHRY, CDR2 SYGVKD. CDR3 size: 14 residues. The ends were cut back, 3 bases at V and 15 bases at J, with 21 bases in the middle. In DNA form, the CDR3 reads TGTGCCATCAGTGACACTACTGCCCCCGACTTCGTGCATTTT. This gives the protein CAISDTTAPDFVHF.

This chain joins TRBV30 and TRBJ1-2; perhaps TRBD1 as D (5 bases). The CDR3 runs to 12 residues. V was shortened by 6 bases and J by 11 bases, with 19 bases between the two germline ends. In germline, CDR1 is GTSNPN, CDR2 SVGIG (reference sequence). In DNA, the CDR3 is TGTGCCTGTTATCGTCAGACAGCCCGTTACACCTTC. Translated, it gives CACYRQTARYTF.

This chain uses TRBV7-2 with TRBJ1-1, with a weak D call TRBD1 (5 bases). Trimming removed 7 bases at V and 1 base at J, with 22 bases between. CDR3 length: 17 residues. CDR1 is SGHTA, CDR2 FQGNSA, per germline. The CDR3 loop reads CASTPPRGGRGNTEAFF. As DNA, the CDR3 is TGTGCCAGCACCCCCCCGCGGGGCGGGAGGGGGAACACTGAAGCTTTCTTT.